The subject of this entry is one T cell receptor (beta chain). cDNA came from about 0.5 to 1 ug RNA primed by random hexamers. immunoSEQ multiplex PCR amplified TCR beta CDR3 across 54 Vbeta, 13 Jbeta. MiXCR, applied by TCRdb to the immunoSEQ multiplex PCR reads, yields one record per CDR3 protein. The table includes fewer than 200,000 distinct CDR3 sequences, approximately 94% detected once. This sample was included in a study of CD8 T cells in Susac syndrome. V gave up 1 base and J gave up 3 bases, with 16 bases separating them. The germline V gene has CDR1 SQVTM and CDR2 ANQGSEA. The CDR3 loop spans 15 amino acids. Sequencing of TCR beta was performed on blood CD8+ T cells and on blood CD4+ T cells. The healthy controls were matched to patients by age and sex.

The sequencing sample was made of CD4+ T cells from PBMCs. The gene calls are TRBV29-1 and TRBJ2-7; tentative D call: TRBD2 (5 bases). The sequence came from a human donor in good health. Here the CDR3 DNA reads TGCAGCGTTGAAGGAGGCTTGACGGGGAACTACGAGCAGTACTTC. Its protein is CSVEGGLTGNYEQYF.